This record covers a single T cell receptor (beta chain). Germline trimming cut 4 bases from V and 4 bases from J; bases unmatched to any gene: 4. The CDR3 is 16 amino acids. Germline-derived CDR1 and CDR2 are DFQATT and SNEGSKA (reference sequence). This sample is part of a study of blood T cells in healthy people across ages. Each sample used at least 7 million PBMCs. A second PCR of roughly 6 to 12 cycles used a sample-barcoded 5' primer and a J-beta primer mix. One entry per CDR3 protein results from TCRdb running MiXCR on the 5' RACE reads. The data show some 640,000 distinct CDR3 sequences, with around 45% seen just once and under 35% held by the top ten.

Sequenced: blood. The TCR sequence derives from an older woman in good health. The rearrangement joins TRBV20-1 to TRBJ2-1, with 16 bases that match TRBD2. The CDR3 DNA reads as TGCAGTGCTATGGGACTAGCGGGAGGGCGGTACAATGAGCAGTTCTTC. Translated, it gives CSAMGLAGGRYNEQFF.